The clone carrying this TCR beta chain was observed at least ten times. TCR beta CDR3 regions were amplified from RNA transcripts. HTBI primers were used in a first-round RT-PCR, which preceded a second-round multiplex PCR. TCRdb fed the multiplex PCR reads into MiXCR, producing one record per CDR3 protein. This table holds 600,000 to 650,000 distinct CDR3 sequences, 22% found once. The sample comes from a study of Graves' ophthalmopathy and Graves' hyperthyroidism. Being free of ophthalmopathy for 18 months of follow-up defined stable hyperthyroidism. Participants with hyperthyroidism, aged 18 to 65, were newly diagnosed with under 2 months' duration. Clinical symptoms, serum thyroxine, TRAb, thyroid ultrasound and orbital computed tomography formed the basis of diagnosis. Fresh peripheral blood (less than 11 ml) yielded the PBMCs. This CDR3 has 15 amino acids. The J segment lost 5 bases and the V segment lost 4 bases, leaving 5 bases of the junction unmatched.

The chain employs TRBV12-3 or TRBV12-4 and TRBJ2-5; 12 bases match TRBD2. The sequence was obtained from a woman aged 18-30 years with stable Graves' hyperthyroidism. Some clones in this sample may be carry-over from other donors' samples. What was sequenced was peripheral blood. The CDR3 sequence: CASSSLAGGQETQYF. As DNA, the CDR3 is TGTGCCAGCAGTTCTCTAGCGGGGGGGCAGGAGACCCAGTACTTC.